Each of the 26 T cell receptor beta chains below was sequenced from the same sample in a study of blood T cell repertoires in COVID-19 (dated by TCRdb to 2018 to 2020). Library preparation was by the immunoSEQ multiplex PCR assay. In TCRdb, the immuneACCESS table is reduced to in-frame sequences with V and J assigned. These tables do not hold every clone; where another copy was compared, an unresolved V gene accounts for under half, and the others remain unexplained. This sample holds around 83,000 clones; approximately 87% were observed only once. The ten top clones hold 13% to 15% of the sample. Input material: peripheral blood. The receptor set was obtained from a woman between 65 and 79 years old with acute or convalescent COVID-19.

The rearrangement links TRBV4-1 to TRBJ2-5, with TRBD1 matching over 8 bases. The CDR3 loop spans 15 amino acids. After removal of 0 bases from V and 3 bases from J, the junction contained 3 bases not matched to a gene. Looked up from germline, CDR1 is MGHRA and CDR2 is YSYEKL. The CDR3 DNA reads as TGCGCCAGCAGCCAAGACGGGACAGGAGAAGAGACCCAGTACTTC. As protein: CASSQDGTGEETQYF.

The chain uses TRBV19 and TRBJ2-6; TRBD2 is a possible D gene (5 bases). V lost 3 bases to trimming and J lost 2 bases, with 8 bases between them. The CDR3 totals 15 residues. Germline V CDR1 and CDR2: LNHDA, SQIVND (reference sequence). The CDR3 here is CASSMAGPGANVLTF. CDR3 coding DNA: TGTGCCAGTAGTATGGCGGGCCCTGGGGCCAACGTCCTGACTTTC.

This clone was counted between two and nine times. The V call is TRBV5-6, the J call TRBJ1-5; D might be TRBD1 (5 bases). From germline, CDR1 is SGHDT and CDR2 YYEEEE. V was pared by 5 bases and J by 7 bases, with 22 bases between. This CDR3 has 16 amino acids. As DNA, the CDR3 is TGTGCCAGCAGGGGTGAGGGCGGGGCCGTAGGGCAGCCCCAGCATTTT. Encoded protein: CASRGEGGAVGQPQHF.

The rearrangement links TRBV6-5 to TRBJ2-1; TRBD2 matches 8 bases. Per germline, CDR1 MNHEY and CDR2 SVGAGI. With V trimmed by 0 bases and J by 6 bases, 4 bases remained unmatched. The CDR3 runs 15 residues. CDR3 residues: CASSYSTSGINEQFF. The CDR3 DNA reads TGTGCCAGCAGTTACTCAACTAGCGGTATCAATGAGCAGTTCTTC.

J is TRBJ2-7 and V is TRBV10-2; 11 bases match TRBD1. Germline CDR1 reads WSHSY; CDR2 reads SAAADI. The trim removed 7 bases at V and 2 bases at J, leaving 4 bases unmatched. This CDR3 is built from 14 residues. The CDR3 coding sequence is TGCGCCAGCATTCCGGGACAGGGGGCCTACGAGCAGTACGTC. It is translated as CASIPGQGAYEQYV.

The CDR3 protein is CASSQDSSNTGELFF. Written as DNA, the CDR3 is TGTGCCAGCAGCCAGGACAGTTCGAACACCGGGGAGCTGTTTTTT. This chain connects TRBV7-9 to TRBJ2-2; the D gene is possibly TRBD1 (6 bases). V lost 5 bases and J 0 bases, leaving 10 bases between the germline ends. Germline V CDR1 and CDR2: SEHNR, FQNEAQ (reference sequence). The CDR3 runs to 15 residues.

The J gene is TRBJ2-1, the V gene TRBV3-1 (or the pseudogene TRBV3-2); 7 bases fit TRBD2. CDR3 length: 16 amino acids. The junction had 10 bases not matched to a gene; V was cut back by 4 bases and J by 4 bases. Germline CDR1 reads LGHDT; CDR2 reads YNNKEL (reference sequence). The CDR3 reads CASSPLWASGYNEQFF. In nucleotides, the CDR3 is TGTGCCAGCAGCCCCCTTTGGGCTAGCGGATACAATGAGCAGTTCTTC.

The chain uses TRBV9 and TRBJ2-1; 7 nucleotides match TRBD2. From germline, CDR1 is SGDLS and CDR2 YYNGEE. V lost 4 bases and J lost 1; bases outside the gene matches: 5. The CDR3 spans 15 residues. CDR3: CASSISGVSYNEQFF. The CDR3 coding sequence is TGTGCCAGCAGCATAAGCGGGGTTTCCTACAATGAGCAGTTCTTC.

The chain recombines TRBV19 with TRBJ1-2; TRBD1 might be the D (5 bases). V dropped 5 bases and J dropped 2 bases, with 15 bases sitting between them. This CDR3 contains 15 residues. Germline V gives CDR1 LNHDA, CDR2 SQIVND (reference sequence). CDR3 amino acids: CASSPTPPGNYGYTF. CDR3 coding DNA: TGTGCCAGTAGTCCCACGCCCCCAGGGAACTATGGCTACACCTTC.

The chain is built from TRBV27 and TRBJ1-3; 8 bases match TRBD1. V shed 6 bases, J shed 5 bases, and the junction held 15 bases outside the gene matches. Germline V CDR1 and CDR2: MNHEY, SMNVEV (reference sequence). The CDR3 has 17 residues. The CDR3 reads CASSRGEWTGTRNTIYF. CDR3 sequence (DNA): TGTGCCAGCAGCCGGGGGGAATGGACAGGGACTCGAAACACCATATATTTT.

The chain has TRBV13 and TRBJ2-1; 7 bases fit TRBD1. Germline loops: CDR1 PRHDT, CDR2 FYEKMQ (reference sequence). J was trimmed by 6 bases and V by 7 bases; bases with no gene match: 6. CDR3 size: 13 residues. The CDR3 bases are TGTGCCAGCACCGGACAGGCCTCCAATGAGCAGTTCTTC. This translates into CASTGQASNEQFF.

The rearrangement links TRBV28 to TRBJ1-2; 11 positions match TRBD1. This CDR3 has 15 amino acids. The germline gives CDR1 MDHEN, CDR2 SYDVKM. The J segment lost 5 bases and the V segment lost 5 bases, leaving 7 bases of the junction unmatched. CDR3 amino acids: CASSPWTGGLYGYTF. CDR3 coding DNA: TGTGCCAGCAGTCCCTGGACAGGGGGCTTGTATGGCTACACCTTC.

V usage is TRBV4-1 and J usage is TRBJ1-2; TRBD1 is a possible D gene (5 bases). Between the trimmed V and J ends, which lost 4 bases and 5 bases, there was a span of 17 bases. The germline gives CDR1 MGHRA, CDR2 YSYEKL. This CDR3 contains 15 residues. The CDR3 DNA is TGCGCCAGCAGCCTCGAAAGGGGCCCAACTTATGGCTACACCTTC. It specifies CASSLERGPTYGYTF.

This chain uses TRBV11-3 with TRBJ2-1; 14 positions agree with TRBD2. V dropped 5 bases and J dropped 10; count of bases not matched to a gene: 4. Looked up from germline, CDR1 is SGHNT and CDR2 is YENEEA. The CDR3 spans 14 residues. As DNA, the CDR3 is TGTGCCAGCAGCCCGGGACTAGCGGGGGCCGAGCAGTTCTTC. This sequence encodes CASSPGLAGAEQFF. Based on the CDR3 plus reference TRBV11-3 and TRBJ2-1, the full variable domain is EAGVVQSPRYKIIEKKQPVAFWCNPISGHNTLYWYLQNLGQGPELLIRYENEEAVDDSQLPKDRFSAERLKGVDSTLKIQPAELGDSAVYLCASSPGLAGAEQFFGPGTRLTVL.

This rearrangement joins TRBV28 to TRBJ1-2; no clear D gene. The germline V gene has CDR1 MDHEN and CDR2 SYDVKM. V was trimmed by 3 bases and J by 5 bases, leaving 4 bases between them. The CDR3 sequence is 11 residues long. For the CDR3, the DNA is TGTGCCAGCAGTTTGGAGTATGGCTACACCTTC. It yields the protein CASSLEYGYTF.

The chain joins TRBV7-9 to TRBJ1-3; D is unclear. The ends were cut back, 5 bases at V and 0 bases at J, with 8 bases in the middle. The CDR3 totals 14 residues. Germline V lookup: CDR1 SEHNR, CDR2 FQNEAQ (reference sequence). CDR3 region: CASSTGSSGNTIYF. CDR3 coding DNA: TGTGCCAGCAGCACCGGGTCCTCTGGAAACACCATATATTTT.

The gene calls are TRBV30 and TRBJ2-3; TRBD2 might be the D (6 bases). Per the germline V gene, CDR1 is GTSNPN and CDR2 is SVGIG (reference sequence). V lost 0 bases and J 2 bases, leaving 12 bases between the germline ends. The CDR3 has 15 amino acids. The CDR3 reads CAWSVPGGYTDTQYF. The CDR3 region has the DNA TGTGCCTGGAGTGTACCCGGAGGGTACACAGATACGCAGTATTTT.

This chain connects TRBV10-3 to TRBJ1-2; D is undetermined. V lost 1 base and J 0 bases, leaving 18 bases between the germline ends. The germline gives CDR1 ENHRY, CDR2 SYGVKD. The CDR3 is 18 residues long. The CDR3 loop reads CAISEFVSATVPNYGYTF. The CDR3, as DNA: TGTGCCATCAGTGAGTTCGTGTCTGCAACAGTTCCTAACTATGGCTACACCTTC.

A note on this clone: The sample holds other DNA sequences that translate to the same CDR3. CDR3 protein: CASSSRGNYGYTF. DNA of the CDR3: TGTGCCAGCAGCTCGAGGGGGAACTATGGCTACACCTTC. The chain is built from TRBV11-3 and TRBJ1-2; weak D call: TRBD1 (6 bases). The CDR3 loop spans 13 amino acids. Germline CDR1 reads SGHNT; CDR2 reads YENEEA. V lost 4 bases and J lost 2, with 8 bases in between.

This chain joins TRBV29-1 and TRBJ2-3, with D maybe TRBD1 (6 bases). V was trimmed by 8 bases and J by 1 base, leaving 16 bases between them. Germline CDR1 and CDR2: SQVTM and ANQGSEA. The CDR3 covers 14 residues. CDR3 coding DNA: TGCAGCACCGAGGGGGAAACGGGCACAGATACGCAGTATTTT. Translation gives CSTEGETGTDTQYF.

The V and J genes are TRBV5-6 and TRBJ1-2; a possible D gene is TRBD1 (5 bases). The germline CDR1 and CDR2 sequences are SGHDT and YYEEEE. V shed 1 base and J shed 0 bases, with 10 bases lying between them. The CDR3 is 15 residues long. The CDR3 protein is CASSLHRLANYGYTF. For the CDR3, the DNA is TGTGCCAGCAGCTTGCACAGGCTGGCTAACTATGGCTACACCTTC.

V is TRBV25-1 and J is TRBJ2-5; 8 bases agree with TRBD2. Germline V gene lookup returns CDR1 MGHDK and CDR2 SYGVNS. The CDR3 length is 16 residues. With 1 base clipped from V and 2 bases from J, the junction kept 6 bases outside the gene matches. CDR3 bases: TGTGCCAGCAGTGAATGGAGCGGGAGCCCACAAGAGACCCAGTACTTC. Translated: CASSEWSGSPQETQYF.

This clone was observed a single time. This rearrangement joins TRBV11-3 to TRBJ1-1, with 7 bases fitting TRBD1. J was trimmed by 6 bases and V by 4 bases; bases with no gene match: 5. Germline-derived CDR1 and CDR2 are SGHNT and YENEEA. This CDR3 region has 13 residues. CDR3: CASSSDRVAEAFF. The CDR3 DNA is TGTGCCAGCAGCTCTGACAGGGTCGCTGAAGCTTTCTTT.

The chain is built from TRBV5-1 and TRBJ2-5; D remains ambiguous. V lost 6 bases, J lost 2 bases, and 11 bases lay in between. Germline V lookup: CDR1 SGHRS, CDR2 YFSETQ. This CDR3 region has 13 residues. Written as DNA, the CDR3 is TGCGCCAGCATGGTGACTTTACAAGAGACCCAGTACTTC. It translates to CASMVTLQETQYF.

The chain is built from TRBV15 and TRBJ1-4; perhaps TRBD1 as D (5 bases). CDR1 is LNHNV, CDR2 YYDKDF, per germline (reference sequence). This CDR3 spans 14 amino acids. V was clipped by 5 bases and J by 8 bases, with 15 bases between them. The CDR3 sequence: CATSGGAPVEKLFF. In nucleotides, the CDR3 is TGTGCCACCAGCGGAGGGGCTCCAGTCGAAAAACTGTTTTTT. The full variable domain, completed using reference TRBV15 and TRBJ1-4, is DAMVIQNPRYQVTQFGKPVTLSCSQTLNHNVMYWYQQKSSQAPKLLFHYYDKDFNNEADTPDNFQSRRPNTSFCFLDIRSPGLGDTAMYLCATSGGAPVEKLFFGSGTQLSVL.

The V gene is TRBV5-8, the J gene TRBJ2-3; 7 bases are shared with TRBD2. The ends lost 2 bases at V and 6 bases at J; junction bases unmatched: 9. In germline, CDR1 is SGHTS, CDR2 YDEGEE. There are 15 residues in the CDR3. In DNA form, the CDR3 reads TGTGCCAGCAGCTTCGGTGTTAGCGGGTCTGATACGCAGTATTTT. It translates to CASSFGVSGSDTQYF.